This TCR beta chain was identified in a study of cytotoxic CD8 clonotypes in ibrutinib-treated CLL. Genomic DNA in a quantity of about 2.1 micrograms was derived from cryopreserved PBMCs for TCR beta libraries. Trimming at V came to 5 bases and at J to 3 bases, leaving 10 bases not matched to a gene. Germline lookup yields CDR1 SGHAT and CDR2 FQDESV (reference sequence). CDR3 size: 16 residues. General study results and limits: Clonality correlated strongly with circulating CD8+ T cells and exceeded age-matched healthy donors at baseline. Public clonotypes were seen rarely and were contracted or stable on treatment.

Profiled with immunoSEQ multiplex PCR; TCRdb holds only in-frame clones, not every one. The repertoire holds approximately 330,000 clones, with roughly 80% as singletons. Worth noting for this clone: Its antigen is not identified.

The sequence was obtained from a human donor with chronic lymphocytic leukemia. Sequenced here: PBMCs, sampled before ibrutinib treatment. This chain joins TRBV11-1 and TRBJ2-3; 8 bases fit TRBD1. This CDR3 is CASSEIWTGKTDTQYF. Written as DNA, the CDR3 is TGTGCCAGCAGCGAAATATGGACAGGGAAAACAGATACGCAGTATTTT.